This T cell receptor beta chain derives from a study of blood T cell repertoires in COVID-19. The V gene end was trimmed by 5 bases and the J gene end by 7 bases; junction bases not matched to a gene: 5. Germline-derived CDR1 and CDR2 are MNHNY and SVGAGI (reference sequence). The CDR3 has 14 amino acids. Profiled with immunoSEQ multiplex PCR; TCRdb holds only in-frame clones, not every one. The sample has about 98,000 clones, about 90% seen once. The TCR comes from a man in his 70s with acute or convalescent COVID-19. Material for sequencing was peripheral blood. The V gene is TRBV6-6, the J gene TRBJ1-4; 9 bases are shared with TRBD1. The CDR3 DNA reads TGTGCCAGCAGTGGAGGGACAGGGACTGAAAAACTGTTTTTT. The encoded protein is CASSGGTGTEKLFF.